The TCR beta chain under discussion was sequenced for a study of cytomegalovirus exposure and HLA in healthy donors. The ends lost 5 bases at V and 1 base at J; junction bases unmatched: 6. This CDR3 spans 15 amino acids. The V gene's germline CDR1 is SEHNR and CDR2 FQNEAQ (reference sequence). PCR used 60 Vbeta primers and 13 Jbeta primers. Data came from immunoSEQ multiplex PCR; TCRdb stores just in-frame clones and leaves some out. The repertoire consists of roughly 110,000 clones, with around three quarters occurring once and the leading ten covering around 6.4%. Sequenced input: PBMCs. The receptor comes from a woman between 45 and 60 years old in good health and CMV-seropositive. The chain has TRBV7-9 and TRBJ1-2, with 8 bases that match TRBD1. CDR3 sequence reads: CASSPRDRINYGYTF. The CDR3 DNA sequence: TGTGCCAGCAGCCCGAGGGACAGGATTAACTATGGCTACACCTTC. Together with reference TRBV7-9 and TRBJ1-2, the CDR3 gives the full variable domain: DTGVSQNPRHKITKRGQNVTFRCDPISEHNRLYWYRQTLGQGPEFLTYFQNEAQLEKSRLLSDRFSAERPKGSFSTLEIQRTEQGDSAMYLCASSPRDRINYGYTFGSGTRLTVV.